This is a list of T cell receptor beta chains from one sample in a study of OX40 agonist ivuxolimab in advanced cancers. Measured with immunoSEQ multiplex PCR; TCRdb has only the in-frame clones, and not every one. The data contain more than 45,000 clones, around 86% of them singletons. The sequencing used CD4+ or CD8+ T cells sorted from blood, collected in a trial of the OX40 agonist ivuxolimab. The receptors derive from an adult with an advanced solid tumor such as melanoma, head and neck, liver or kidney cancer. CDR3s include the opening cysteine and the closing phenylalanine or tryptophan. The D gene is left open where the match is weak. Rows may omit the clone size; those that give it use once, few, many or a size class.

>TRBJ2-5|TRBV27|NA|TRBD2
TGTGCCAGCAGTTTATACCCTTTAGCGGGGTCACAAGAGACCCAGTACTTC
CASSLYPLAGSQETQYF
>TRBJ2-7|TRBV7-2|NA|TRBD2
TGTGCCAGCAGCTTAGTAGCGGGTTCCTACGAGCAGTACTTC
CASSLVAGSYEQYF
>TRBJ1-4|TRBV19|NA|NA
TGTGCCAGTAGAGACAGGAGTCCTAATGAAAAACTGTTTTTT
CASRDRSPNEKLFF
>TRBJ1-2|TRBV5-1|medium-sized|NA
TGCGCCAGCAGCTCGGACCTGGGCGGGAGCTACACCTTC
CASSSDLGGSYTF
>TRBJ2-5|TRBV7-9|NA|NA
TGTGCCAGCAGCTTAGACCACTACCAAGAGACCCAGTACTTC
CASSLDHYQETQYF
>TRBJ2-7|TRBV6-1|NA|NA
TGTGCCAGCAGTGAAGAGGTATGGGGTACCGGCACCTACGAGCAGTACTTC
CASSEEVWGTGTYEQYF
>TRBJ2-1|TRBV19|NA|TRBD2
TGTGCCAGTAGCCGAGGGACTAGCGGGCACCGGTGGGGGCAGTTCTTC
CASSRGTSGHRWGQFF
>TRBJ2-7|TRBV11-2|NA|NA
TGTGCCAGCAGCTTAGGGACGTTGGCCTACGAGCAGTACTTC
CASSLGTLAYEQYF
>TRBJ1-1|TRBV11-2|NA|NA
TGTGCCAGCAGCCCGAGGATGAACACTGAAGCTTTCTTT
CASSPRMNTEAFF
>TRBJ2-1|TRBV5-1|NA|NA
TGCGCCAGCAGCTTACTATCGTTGACTCAGCAGTTCTTC
CASSLLSLTQQFF
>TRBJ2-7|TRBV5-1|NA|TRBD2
TGCGCCAGCAGCTTTTGGGGGGGCTCCTACGAGCAGTACTTC
CASSFWGGSYEQYF
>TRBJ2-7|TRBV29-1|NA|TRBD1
TGCAGCGTCGGGCTACGGGACAGCCCCTACGAGCAGTACTTC
CSVGLRDSPYEQYF
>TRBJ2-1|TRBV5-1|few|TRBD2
TGCGCCAGCAGCTCCGGGCGGGGGACGTCGGCTGAGCAGTTCTTC
CASSSGRGTSAEQFF
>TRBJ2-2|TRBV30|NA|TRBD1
TGTGCCTGGAGTGTCCCGGACAGGGACACCGGGGAGCTGTTTTTT
CAWSVPDRDTGELFF
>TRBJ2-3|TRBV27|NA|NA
TGTGCCAGCAGTTTTGGGGCGAGGGAGAGGGATACGCAGTATTTT
CASSFGARERDTQYF
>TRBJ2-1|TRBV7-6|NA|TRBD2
TGTGCCAGCAGCGCCAACCGGGACTACTCCTACAATGAGCAGTTCTTC
CASSANRDYSYNEQFF
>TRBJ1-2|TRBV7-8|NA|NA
TGTGCCAGCAGCTTATATGGAGGACTGGAGTTGGACTATGGCTACACCTTC
CASSLYGGLELDYGYTF
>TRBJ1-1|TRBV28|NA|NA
TGTGCCAGCAGTTTTGGGGGGAACACTGAAGCTTTCTTT
CASSFGGNTEAFF
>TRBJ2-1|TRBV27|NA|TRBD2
TGTGCCAGCAGCCTAGCGGGGGGGTACAATGAGCAGTTCTTC
CASSLAGGYNEQFF
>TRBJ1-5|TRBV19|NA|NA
TGTGCCAGTAGTATGGTTTCGGGCAATCAGCCCCAGCATTTT
CASSMVSGNQPQHF
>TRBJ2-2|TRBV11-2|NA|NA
TGTGCCAGCAGCTTAGGAGGAGACGGGGAGCTGTTTTTT
CASSLGGDGELFF
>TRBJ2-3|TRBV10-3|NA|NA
TGTGCCATCAAGGAGGAACCGAACGCTGTTACGCAGTATTTT
CAIKEEPNAVTQYF
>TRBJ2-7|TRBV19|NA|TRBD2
TGTGCCAGTACCGGGGGGGACTCCTACGAGCAGTACTTC
CASTGGDSYEQYF
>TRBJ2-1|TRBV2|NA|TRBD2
TGTGCCAGCAGTGAAGGCAGCGGGGGGGCGTTATCCTACAATGAGCAGTTCTTC
CASSEGSGGALSYNEQFF
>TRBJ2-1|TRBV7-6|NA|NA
TGTGCCAGCAGCCCCGTAGCGAAGGGGGTGCTTGAGCAGTTCTTC
CASSPVAKGVLEQFF
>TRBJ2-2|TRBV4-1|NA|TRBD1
TGCGCCAGCCGCCAACGGGACAGGGGTGACACCGGGGAGCTGTTTTTT
CASRQRDRGDTGELFF
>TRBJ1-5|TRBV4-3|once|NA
TGCGCCAGCAGCCAAGAGGGGGGGGGAAGCAATCAGCCCCAGCATTTT
CASSQEGGGSNQPQHF
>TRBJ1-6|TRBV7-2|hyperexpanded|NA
TGTGCCAGCAGCTTTTCTCAGGGAGGTAATTCACCCCTCCACTTT
CASSFSQGGNSPLHF
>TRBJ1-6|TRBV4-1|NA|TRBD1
TGCGCCAGCAGCCAGTCGACAGGGTATTCACCCCTCCACTTT
CASSQSTGYSPLHF
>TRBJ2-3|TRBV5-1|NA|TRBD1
TGCGCCAGCAGCGGGACAGGGGGCCAGGATACGCAGTATTTT
CASSGTGGQDTQYF
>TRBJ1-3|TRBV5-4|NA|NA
TGTGCCAGCGGGGATTCAGGAAACACCATATATTTT
CASGDSGNTIYF
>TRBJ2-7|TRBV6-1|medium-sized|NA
TGTGCCAGCAGTGCGTATGTCAGCTCCTACGAGCAGTACTTC
CASSAYVSSYEQYF
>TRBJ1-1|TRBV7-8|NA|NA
TGTGCCAGCAGCTTAGCGCCTTCTGGGTCTGAGTGGGCCTTTTCTGAAGCTTTCTTT
CASSLAPSGSEWAFSEAFF
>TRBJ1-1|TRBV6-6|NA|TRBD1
TGTGCCAGCAGTTATAATCAGGGGGGTTTCGCTGAAGCTTTCTTT
CASSYNQGGFAEAFF